The next 14 T cell receptor beta chains were all read from a single sample in a study of cytomegalovirus exposure and HLA in healthy donors. Generated by immunoSEQ multiplex PCR, the TCRdb table keeps only in-frame clones and is missing some. Seen here are approximately 120,000 clones, approximately 89% observed once, and the top ten hold 1.1%. The source material was PBMCs. The receptors here all came from a woman under 30 in good health and CMV-seronegative.

The genes are TRBV27 and TRBJ2-2; 9 nucleotides match TRBD1. This CDR3 is 16 amino acids long. With V trimmed by 10 bases and J by 0 bases, 9 bases remained unmatched. Per germline, CDR1 MNHEY and CDR2 SMNVEV (reference sequence). The CDR3 DNA sequence: TGTGCCACTCAATACAGGGGGCCCACGAACACCGGGGAGCTGTTTTTT. It specifies CATQYRGPTNTGELFF.

The chain combines TRBV9 with TRBJ2-3; 7 bases line up with TRBD2. V lost 4 bases and J lost 0; bases outside the gene matches: 11. The CDR3 length is 17 residues. In germline, CDR1 is SGDLS, CDR2 YYNGEE. The CDR3 region has the DNA TGTGCCAGCAGCACGGGAGGCTGGGGACCTAGCACAGATACGCAGTATTTT. This encodes CASSTGGWGPSTDTQYF. Full variable domain (remainder filled in from reference TRBV9 and TRBJ2-3): DSGVTQTPKHLITATGQRVTLRCSPRSGDLSVYWYQQSLDQGLQFLIQYYNGEERAKGNILERFSAQQFPDLHSELNLSSLELGDSALYFCASSTGGWGPSTDTQYFGPGTRLTVL.

The V and J genes are TRBV29-1 and TRBJ2-7, with 7 positions matching TRBD2. The length of the CDR3 is 13 residues. Looked up from germline, CDR1 is SQVTM and CDR2 is ANQGSEA. V lost 4 bases to trimming and J lost 3 bases; unmatched junction nucleotides: 6. CDR3 protein: CSVGWEGRYEQYF. DNA for the CDR3: TGCAGCGTTGGTTGGGAGGGTCGCTACGAGCAGTACTTC.

This chain's CDR3 is CASSRPRGGNMNTEAFF. The CDR3 DNA reads as TGCGCCAGCAGCCGACCGAGAGGGGGCAATATGAACACTGAAGCTTTCTTT. The chain joins TRBV5-1 to TRBJ1-1; 7 bases fit TRBD1. Looked up from germline, CDR1 is SGHRS and CDR2 is YFSETQ. J lost 0 bases, V lost 4 bases, and 12 bases had no gene match. This CDR3 is 17 amino acids long.

The chain combines TRBV28 with TRBJ1-5, with a weak D call TRBD1 (5 bases). The V and J ends lost 5 bases and 4 bases respectively, with 12 bases between them. CDR3 length equals 14 residues. Germline loops: CDR1 MDHEN, CDR2 SYDVKM. The CDR3 nucleotides read TGTGCCAGCAGTCACCTAGGGGATAATCAGCCCCAGCATTTT. As protein: CASSHLGDNQPQHF.

The V gene is TRBV5-1, the J gene TRBJ2-1, with 8 bases fitting TRBD2. This CDR3 comprises 15 residues. The V and J ends lost 3 bases and 3 bases, in that order; junction bases with no gene match: 5. CDR1 is SGHRS, CDR2 YFSETQ, per germline. The CDR3 nucleotides read TGCGCCAGCAGCTCGGGAGCGGGAGACTACAATGAGCAGTTCTTC. Amino acid sequence: CASSSGAGDYNEQFF.

The V gene is TRBV30, the J gene TRBJ1-2; 12 bases line up with TRBD1. The CDR3 spans 17 residues. V dropped 1 base and J dropped 8; count of bases not matched to a gene: 14. Germline CDR1 reads GTSNPN; CDR2 reads SVGIG (reference sequence). CDR3 protein: CAWSDGTGGQSLYGYTF. The CDR3 DNA reads as TGTGCCTGGAGTGACGGGACAGGGGGCCAGAGTTTATACGGCTACACCTTC.

The J gene is TRBJ1-5, the V gene TRBV6-6; D might be TRBD1 (6 bases). The CDR3 is made up of 14 amino acids. With 5 bases removed from V and 4 bases from J, the gap between germline ends came to 12 bases. CDR1 is MNHNY, CDR2 SVGAGI, per germline (reference sequence). The chain's CDR3 is CASSRPGVNQPQHF. As DNA, the CDR3 is TGTGCCAGCAGTCGCCCAGGGGTTAATCAGCCCCAGCATTTT.

This chain connects TRBV28 to TRBJ1-3; TRBD1 matches at 7 bases. This CDR3 contains 15 residues. Trimming took 8 bases from V and 0 from J; bases not matched to a gene: 7. The V gene's germline CDR1 is MDHEN and CDR2 SYDVKM. CDR3 coding DNA: TGTGCCAGCGGCACCGGACAGGCCTCTGGAAACACCATATATTTT. As protein: CASGTGQASGNTIYF.

The chain joins TRBV6-6 to TRBJ1-5; weak D call: TRBD1 (5 bases). V was trimmed by 0 bases and J by 2 bases, leaving 8 bases between them. This CDR3 has 15 residues. From germline, CDR1 is MNHNY and CDR2 SVGAGI (reference sequence). The CDR3 DNA reads TGTGCCAGCAGTTACTCGTGGGGGGGCAATCAGCCCCAGCATTTT. It encodes CASSYSWGGNQPQHF.

This rearrangement joins TRBV5-1 to TRBJ2-1; no clear D gene. The germline V and J ends were trimmed by 4 bases and 5 bases, with 7 bases remaining between them. The CDR3 has 12 amino acids. Germline CDR1 reads SGHRS; CDR2 reads YFSETQ. The CDR3 DNA follows: TGCGCCAGCAGCCGACGGGACAATGAGCAGTTCTTC. Encoded protein: CASSRRDNEQFF.

The genes are TRBV19 and TRBJ1-4; D is unresolved. V lost 3 bases, J lost 4 bases, and 6 bases lay in between. The CDR3 length is 13 residues. The germline gives CDR1 LNHDA, CDR2 SQIVND (reference sequence). DNA of the CDR3: TGTGCCAGTAGTATTTCAGTTAATGAAAAACTGTTTTTT. It specifies CASSISVNEKLFF. The full variable domain, its missing parts supplied by reference TRBV19 and TRBJ1-4, is DGGITQSPKYLFRKEGQNVTLSCEQNLNHDAMYWYRQDPGQGLRLIYYSQIVNDFQKGDIAEGYSVSREKKESFPLTVTSAQKNPTAFYLCASSISVNEKLFFGSGTQLSVL.

The chain has TRBV6-5 and TRBJ2-1; D may be TRBD2 (6 bases). The CDR3 totals 14 residues. V lost 5 bases to trimming and J lost 7 bases, with 15 bases between them. CDR1 is MNHEY and CDR2 is SVGAGI in the germline V gene. The CDR3 is CASSVIAVTNEQFF. For the CDR3, the DNA is TGTGCCAGCAGTGTCATAGCGGTTACTAATGAGCAGTTCTTC.

The V call is TRBV5-4, the J call TRBJ2-7; a weak D match, TRBD1 (7 bases). Germline V lookup: CDR1 SGHNT, CDR2 YYREEE (reference sequence). The CDR3 spans 15 residues. V lost 2 bases to trimming and J lost 1 base, with 13 bases between them. The chain's CDR3 is CASSLTQGGSYEQYF. The CDR3 nucleotides read TGTGCCAGCAGCTTAACGCAGGGGGGTTCCTACGAGCAGTACTTC.